This TCR beta chain was retrieved from a study of metastatic and nonmetastatic thyroid tumors. Across the whole study: Patients with malignant and benign thyroid disease provided blood and tumor or nodule tissue, whose repertoires were compared. General study points: Compared with benign nodules, malignant thyroid tumors were reported to have significantly higher TCR beta diversity in both blood and tumor.

In the original workflow: CDR3 differences across clinicopathological groups were used to build a distant-metastasis classifier for papillary thyroid cancer. TCRdb ran MiXCR on the PCR reads. The V and J calls follow TCRdb's processing rather than the paper's. The repertoire consists of about 89,000 clones, with under 15% occurring once and the leading ten covering around 9%. Comment on this clone: Its antigen remains unknown. A much larger clone is a single base away; this may be a read error.

V dropped 7 bases and J dropped 4; count of bases not matched to a gene: 9. The CDR3 runs to 15 residues. Germline V gives CDR1 MDHEN, CDR2 SYDVKM. Thyroid surgery took place with no prior treatment in any patient. The TCR was taken from a female donor with papillary thyroid cancer or a benign thyroid nodule (not recorded which). Some clones in this sample may be carry-over from other donors' samples. V is TRBV28 and J is TRBJ2-1, with 8 bases that match TRBD2. Sequencing was performed on tumor tissue. In DNA, the CDR3 is TGTGCCAGCAACACCCCGGGACTAGATTACAATGAGCAGTTCTTC. Translated: CASNTPGLDYNEQFF.